This T cell receptor (beta chain) was captured by sequencing in a study of blood T cell repertoires in COVID-19 (dated by TCRdb to 2018 to 2020). Study-level background: The collaborator samples originated in the United States, Italy and Spain and spanned the acute and convalescent phases of COVID-19. Samples came from the ongoing ImmuneRACE study (first 160 participants) plus 1,254 subjects from 6 global collaborators. Subjects who had been exposed to COVID-19, were actively infected with it, or had recovered from it provided the deeply sampled blood TCRbeta repertoires that made up the dataset. The prospective study material was composed of cDNA or gDNA derived from T cells, B-cell-depleted T cells, or PBMCs. Where available, HLA class I and class II types were obtained from metadata supplied by the sample provider rather than from assay-based typing. The repertoires were released in a freely available public database meant as a resource for research on the immune response to SARS-CoV-2. Nearly every sample came with metadata listing a de-identified subject ID, COVID-19 status, age in years and sex. Study-level results and caveats: Clinical and demographic metadata were provided uncurated, with the amount varying by source and participant.

TCRbeta CDR3 regions were amplified from genomic DNA using the immunoSEQ Assay, a bias-controlled multiplex PCR. Under the source paper's analysis protocol: The number of nucleated cells in each sample was estimated by amplification of reference gene primers within the assay. To quantify the absolute abundance of each unique TCRbeta CDR3 rearrangement, sequence reads were collapsed and filtered. For each sample, productive Simpson clonality was calculated as the square root of Simpson's diversity index across productive rearrangements. The clones in this table, taken by TCRdb from immuneACCESS, are in-frame only. Not every clone is retained; where verified, under half of the shortfall comes from an unresolved V gene, and the cause of the rest is unknown. V and J calls and clone size are as listed in that table; D and trimming were resolved from the DNA. The sample table lists about 230,000 clones, over 75% of them with a count of one. The ten largest clones capture roughly 12% of the sample.

Counted from cysteine to phenylalanine, this CDR3 has 13 amino acids. This entry keeps only the CDR3 DNA: 39 bases, framed from base 1. V is pared back by 8 bases and J by 1 base, with 12 bases lying between the germline termini. Per the germline V gene (reference sequence), LNHDA is the CDR1 and SQIVND is the CDR2. At one collaborating source in Seattle, patients were enrolled during active infection and were followed longitudinally through the course of disease. Collaborating institutions collected whole blood in K2EDTA tubes following their own protocols. For TCRbeta analysis, collaborators shipped samples as frozen whole blood, isolated PBMCs, or DNA extracted from either of those sample types. About this clone: No cognate antigen has been identified for it. Nothing much larger sits one base from this clone, and base qualities are not available.

Material: peripheral blood. In this chain, TRBV19 is recombined with TRBJ2-7; D gene: possibly TRBD2, on 6 matching bases. The TCR originated in a man aged 45-65 years with COVID-19, enrolled during active disease. The DNA sequence is TGTGCCAGTGCCAGACTAGATTCCTACGAGCAGTACTTC. This is translated as CASARLDSYEQYF. Supplemented by the reference TRBV19 and TRBJ2-7 proteins around the CDR3, the complete variable domain is DGGITQSPKYLFRKEGQNVTLSCEQNLNHDAMYWYRQDPGQGLRLIYYSQIVNDFQKGDIAEGYSVSREKKESFPLTVTSAQKNPTAFYLCASARLDSYEQYFGPGTRLTVT.